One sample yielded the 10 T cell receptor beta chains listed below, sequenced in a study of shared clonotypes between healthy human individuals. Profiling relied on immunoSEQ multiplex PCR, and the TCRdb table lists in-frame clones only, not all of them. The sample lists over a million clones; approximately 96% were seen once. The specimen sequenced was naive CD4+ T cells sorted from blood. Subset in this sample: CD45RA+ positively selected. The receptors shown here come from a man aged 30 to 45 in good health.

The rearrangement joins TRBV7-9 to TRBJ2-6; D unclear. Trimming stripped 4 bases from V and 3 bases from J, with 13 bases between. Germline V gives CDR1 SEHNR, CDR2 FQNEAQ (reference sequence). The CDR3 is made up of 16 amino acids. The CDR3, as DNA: TGTGCCAGCAGCTCCATCGAGGCCGGTGGGGCCAACGTCCTGACTTTC. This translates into CASSSIEAGGANVLTF.

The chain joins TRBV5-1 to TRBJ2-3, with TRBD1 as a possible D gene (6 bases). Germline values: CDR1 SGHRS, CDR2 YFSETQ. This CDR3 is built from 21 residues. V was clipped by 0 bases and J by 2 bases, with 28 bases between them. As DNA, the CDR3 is TGCGCCAGCAGCTTGGCGGTGAGGGGGACCCAGAAGATGACCTACACAGATACGCAGTATTTT. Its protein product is CASSLAVRGTQKMTYTDTQYF.

The CDR3 loop reads CASRKGTSGSETQYF. CDR3 nucleotides: TGTGCCAGCAGGAAGGGGACTAGCGGGAGTGAGACCCAGTACTTC. The chain couples TRBV6-1 to TRBJ2-5; TRBD2 aligns across 14 bases. The CDR3 spans 15 residues. After removal of 6 bases from V and 5 bases from J, the junction contained 5 bases not matched to a gene. Germline V gene lookup returns CDR1 MNHNS and CDR2 SASEGT.

The CDR3 here is CASSARSGFPGPQHF. As DNA, the CDR3 is TGCGCCAGCAGCGCACGGTCCGGCTTCCCGGGTCCCCAGCATTTT. V is TRBV4-1 and J is TRBJ1-5; D unclear. V lost 5 bases and J lost 10, with 21 bases in between. Germline CDR1 MGHRA, CDR2 YSYEKL. The CDR3 runs 15 residues.

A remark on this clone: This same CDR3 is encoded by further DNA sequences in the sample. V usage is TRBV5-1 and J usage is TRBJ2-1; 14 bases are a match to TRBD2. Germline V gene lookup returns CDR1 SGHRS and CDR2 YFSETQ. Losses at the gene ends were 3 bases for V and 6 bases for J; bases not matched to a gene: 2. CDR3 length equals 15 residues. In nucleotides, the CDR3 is TGCGCCAGCAGCTCCGGACTAGCGGGGGGCAATGAGCAGTTCTTC. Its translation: CASSSGLAGGNEQFF.

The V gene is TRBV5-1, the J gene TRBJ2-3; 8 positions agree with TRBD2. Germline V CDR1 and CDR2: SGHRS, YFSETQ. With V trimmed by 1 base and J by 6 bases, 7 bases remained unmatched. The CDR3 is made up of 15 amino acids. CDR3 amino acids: CASSLTSGGGDTQYF. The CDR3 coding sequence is TGCGCCAGCAGCTTGACTAGCGGAGGAGGGGATACGCAGTATTTT.

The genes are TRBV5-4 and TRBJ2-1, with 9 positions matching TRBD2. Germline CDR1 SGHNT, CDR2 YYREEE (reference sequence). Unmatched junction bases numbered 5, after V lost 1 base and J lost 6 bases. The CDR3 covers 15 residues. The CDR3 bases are TGTGCCAGCAGCTTGAGTAGCGGGAGTCGCAATGAGCAGTTCTTC. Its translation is CASSLSSGSRNEQFF.

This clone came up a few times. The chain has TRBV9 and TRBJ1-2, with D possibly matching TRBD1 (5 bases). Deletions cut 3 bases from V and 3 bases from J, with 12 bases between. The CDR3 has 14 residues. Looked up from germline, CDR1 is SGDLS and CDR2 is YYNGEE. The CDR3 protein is CASSAAGGDYGYTF. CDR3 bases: TGTGCCAGCAGCGCTGCGGGGGGAGACTATGGCTACACCTTC.

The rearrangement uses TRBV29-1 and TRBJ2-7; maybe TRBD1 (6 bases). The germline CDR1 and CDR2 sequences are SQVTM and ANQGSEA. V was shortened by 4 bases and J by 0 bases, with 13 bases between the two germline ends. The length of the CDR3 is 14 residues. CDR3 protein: CSVVRGINSYEQYF. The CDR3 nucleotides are TGCAGCGTTGTAAGGGGGATAAACTCCTACGAGCAGTACTTC.

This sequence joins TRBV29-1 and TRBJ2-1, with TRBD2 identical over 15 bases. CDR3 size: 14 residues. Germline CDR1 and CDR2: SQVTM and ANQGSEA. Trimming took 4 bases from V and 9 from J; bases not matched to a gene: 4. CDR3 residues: CSVGGLAGGTEQFF. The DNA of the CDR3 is TGCAGCGTTGGAGGACTAGCGGGAGGGACTGAGCAGTTCTTC.